This T cell receptor (beta chain) stems from a study of T-cell reconstitution after alpha-beta-depleted transplantation in children. This clonotype was seen many times. CDR3 length: 15 amino acids. V was clipped by 3 bases and J by 7 bases, with 18 bases between them. CDR1 and CDR2 (germline): MNHNS, SASEGT. The library targeted TCRbeta and was prepared with unique molecular identifiers. TCRdb re-called the PCR reads with MiXCR, one entry per CDR3 protein. Altogether roughly 220,000 distinct CDR3 sequences are present, 9.7% being singletons, with the ten largest covering about 4.8%. J is TRBJ1-1 and V is TRBV6-1; possibly TRBD1 for D (5 bases). Sequenced material: PBMCs from the stem cell graft donor, taken from the stem cell graft. The receptor comes from a human donor who donated a stem cell graft to a child with SCID. The CDR3 region has the DNA TGTGCCAGCAGTGACCGGGGGTCTATAGAAGTTGAAGCTTTCTTT. Its protein is CASSDRGSIEVEAFF.